This TCR beta chain is from a study of OX40 agonist ivuxolimab in advanced cancers. Germline V CDR1 and CDR2: SGHKS, YYEKEE (reference sequence). CDR3 length: 18 residues. Trimming stripped 2 bases from V and 0 bases from J, with 18 bases between. Assay: immunoSEQ multiplex PCR; the TCRdb copy retains only in-frame clones and omits some. In the table there are around 45,000 clones, 84% of which are singletons. The receptor comes from an adult with an advanced solid tumor such as melanoma, head and neck, liver or kidney cancer. The chain has TRBV5-5 and TRBJ1-3; the D gene is possibly TRBD1 (5 bases). The sample here was CD4+ or CD8+ T cells sorted from blood, taken in a trial of the OX40 agonist ivuxolimab. The CDR3 loop reads CASSFLVGSGPSGNTIYF. The CDR3 region has the DNA TGTGCCAGCAGCTTCCTGGTCGGGTCAGGGCCCTCTGGAAACACCATATATTTT.